Included here is one T cell receptor beta chain sequence, with context. The entry originates in a study of blood T cell repertoires in COVID-19. Study overall: Sites in the United States, Italy and Spain provided acute and convalescent COVID-19 samples.

Residents of about two dozen US areas, aged about 18 to 95 years, made up the participants. Cohorts were based on clinical histories the participants reported. Libraries were prepared by immunoSEQ multiplex PCR; TCRdb keeps only in-frame clonotypes and omits some of them. This sample has more than 100,000 clones, with 84% found just once. Input material: PBMCs or T cells enriched from blood (not recorded which). The receptor's source is a woman under 40 who had recovered from COVID-19.

The DNA of the CDR3 is TGTGCCAGTAGTATAGTTGGACTAGCGGCATTTAGCACAGATACGCAGTATTTT. This encodes CASSIVGLAAFSTDTQYF. The J gene is TRBJ2-3, the V gene TRBV19, with TRBD2 identical over 10 bases. In germline, CDR1 is LNHDA, CDR2 SQIVND (reference sequence). V trimming: 1 base; J trimming: 0 bases; junction bases outside the gene matches: 7. The CDR3 covers 18 residues. Based on the CDR3 plus reference TRBV19 and TRBJ2-3, the full variable domain is DGGITQSPKYLFRKEGQNVTLSCEQNLNHDAMYWYRQDPGQGLRLIYYSQIVNDFQKGDIAEGYSVSREKKESFPLTVTSAQKNPTAFYLCASSIVGLAAFSTDTQYFGPGTRLTVL.